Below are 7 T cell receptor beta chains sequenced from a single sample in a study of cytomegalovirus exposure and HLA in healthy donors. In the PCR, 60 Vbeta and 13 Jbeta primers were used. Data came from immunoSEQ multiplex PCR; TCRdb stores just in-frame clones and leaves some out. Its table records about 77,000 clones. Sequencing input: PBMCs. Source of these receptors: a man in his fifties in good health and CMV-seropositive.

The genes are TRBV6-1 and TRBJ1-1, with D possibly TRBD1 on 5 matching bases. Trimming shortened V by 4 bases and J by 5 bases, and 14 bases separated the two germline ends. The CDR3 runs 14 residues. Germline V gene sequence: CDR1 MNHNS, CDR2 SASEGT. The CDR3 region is CASSVSRGETEAFF. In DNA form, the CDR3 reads TGTGCCAGCAGTGTTTCTAGGGGTGAAACTGAAGCTTTCTTT.

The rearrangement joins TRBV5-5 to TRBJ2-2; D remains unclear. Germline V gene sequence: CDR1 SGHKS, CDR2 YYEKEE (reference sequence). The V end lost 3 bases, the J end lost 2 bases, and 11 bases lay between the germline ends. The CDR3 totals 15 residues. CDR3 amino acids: CASSSASANTGELFF. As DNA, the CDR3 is TGTGCCAGCAGCTCAGCGTCAGCTAACACCGGGGAGCTGTTTTTT.

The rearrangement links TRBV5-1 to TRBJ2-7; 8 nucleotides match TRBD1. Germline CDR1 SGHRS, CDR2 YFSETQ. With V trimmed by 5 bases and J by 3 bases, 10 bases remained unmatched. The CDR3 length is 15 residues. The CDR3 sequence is CASRQGTGGLYEQYF. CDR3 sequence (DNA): TGCGCCAGCAGGCAGGGCACAGGGGGACTCTACGAGCAGTACTTC.

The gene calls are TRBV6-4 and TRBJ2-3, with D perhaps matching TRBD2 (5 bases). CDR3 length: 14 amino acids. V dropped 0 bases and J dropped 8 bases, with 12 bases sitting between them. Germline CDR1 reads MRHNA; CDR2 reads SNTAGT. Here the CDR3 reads CASSDSAEGSTQYF. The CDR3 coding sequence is TGTGCCAGCAGTGACTCCGCGGAAGGGAGTACGCAGTATTTT.

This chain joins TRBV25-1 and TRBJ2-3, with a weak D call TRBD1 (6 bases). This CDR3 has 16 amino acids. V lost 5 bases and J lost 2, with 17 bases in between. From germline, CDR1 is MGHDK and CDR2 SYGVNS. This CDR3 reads CASSIQGSHHTDTQYF. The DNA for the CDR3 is TGTGCCAGCAGTATTCAGGGGTCTCATCACACAGATACGCAGTATTTT.

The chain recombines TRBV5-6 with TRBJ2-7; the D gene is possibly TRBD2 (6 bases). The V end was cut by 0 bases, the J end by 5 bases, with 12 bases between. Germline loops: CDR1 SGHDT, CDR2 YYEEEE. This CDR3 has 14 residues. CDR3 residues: CASSLEGGRDEQYV. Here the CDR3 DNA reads TGTGCCAGCAGCTTGGAGGGAGGTCGGGACGAGCAGTACGTC.

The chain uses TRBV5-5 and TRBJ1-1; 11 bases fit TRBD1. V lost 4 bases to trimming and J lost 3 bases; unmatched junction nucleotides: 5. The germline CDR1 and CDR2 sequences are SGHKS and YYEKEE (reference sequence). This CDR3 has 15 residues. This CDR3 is CASSRGQGEDTEAFF. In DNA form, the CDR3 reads TGTGCCAGCAGCCGGGGACAGGGGGAGGACACTGAAGCTTTCTTT.